Sequencing of this TCR beta chain was carried out in a study of OX40 agonist ivuxolimab in advanced cancers. In the study overall: An agonistic anti-OX40 (CD134) antibody, ivuxolimab, was used to treat the patients. The dose-escalation cohort had hepatocellular carcinoma, melanoma, renal cell or head and neck cancer. Findings and limits, study-wide: In the expanded peripheral T cells, antigen specificity was never determined.

Notes on this clone: Its specificity is not known.

This CDR3 has 14 residues. CDR1 and CDR2 from the germline V gene are SGHTA and FQGTGA. V was trimmed by 5 bases and J by 7 bases, leaving 15 bases between them. The assay was immunoSEQ multiplex PCR, and TCRdb's table has in-frame clones only and misses some. The sample has approximately 87,000 clones, approximately 90% seen once. The sequence derives from an adult with an advanced solid tumor such as melanoma, head and neck, liver or kidney cancer. The chain is built from TRBV7-3 and TRBJ2-1, with D unclear. The specimen comprised CD4+ or CD8+ T cells sorted from blood, sampled in a trial of the OX40 agonist ivuxolimab. CDR3 in DNA: TGTGCCAGCAGCCAACTGGGCCAGCGAAATGAGCAGTTCTTC. Its protein is CASSQLGQRNEQFF.